This T cell receptor (beta chain) is from a study of shared T cell receptors in the human thymus. Using immunoSEQ multiplex PCR, the repertoire was profiled, and TCRdb retains in-frame clones only, with some absent. This sample has 500,000 to 750,000 clones; around 89% occur once, and the top ten carry approximately 0.01%. These sequences were also reported in another study, on human thymus T cells. That work states: The donors were infants in Finland with congenital heart defects, otherwise immunologically healthy. Thymus specimens were resections from corrective heart surgery. It looked as if thymic and blood repertoires used V and J genes in a biased way. Related reports documented highly overlapping thymic repertoires among unrelated individuals.

The receptor comes from a boy younger than two with a congenital heart defect. The sample taken for sequencing was thymocytes.

CDR3 nucleotides: TGTGCCAGCAGTCGACAGTGGGCCAACTATGGCTACACCTTC. Translated: CASSRQWANYGYTF. V and J are TRBV5-6 and TRBJ1-2; D may be TRBD1 (5 bases). This CDR3 is built from 14 residues. The V gene lost 5 bases and the J gene lost 2 bases, with 13 bases spanning the gap. Germline loops: CDR1 SGHDT, CDR2 YYEEEE.